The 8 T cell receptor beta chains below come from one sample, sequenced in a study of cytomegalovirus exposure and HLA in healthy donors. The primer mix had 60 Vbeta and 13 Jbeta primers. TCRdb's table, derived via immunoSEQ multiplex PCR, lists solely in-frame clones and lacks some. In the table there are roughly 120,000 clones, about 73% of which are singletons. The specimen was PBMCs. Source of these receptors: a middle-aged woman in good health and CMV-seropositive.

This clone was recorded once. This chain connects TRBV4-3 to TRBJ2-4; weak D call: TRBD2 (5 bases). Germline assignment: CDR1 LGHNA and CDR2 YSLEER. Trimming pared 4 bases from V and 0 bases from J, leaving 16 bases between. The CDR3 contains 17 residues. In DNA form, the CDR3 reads TGCGCCAGCAGCCGGGAGAATCCCGGAGAAGCCAAAAACATTCAGTACTTC. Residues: CASSRENPGEAKNIQYF.

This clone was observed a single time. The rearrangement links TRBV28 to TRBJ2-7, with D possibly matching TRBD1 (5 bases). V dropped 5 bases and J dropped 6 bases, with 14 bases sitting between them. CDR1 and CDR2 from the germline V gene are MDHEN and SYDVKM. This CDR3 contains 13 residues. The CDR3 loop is CASSGWGPFEQYF. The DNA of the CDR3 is TGTGCCAGCAGTGGCTGGGGCCCATTCGAGCAGTACTTC.

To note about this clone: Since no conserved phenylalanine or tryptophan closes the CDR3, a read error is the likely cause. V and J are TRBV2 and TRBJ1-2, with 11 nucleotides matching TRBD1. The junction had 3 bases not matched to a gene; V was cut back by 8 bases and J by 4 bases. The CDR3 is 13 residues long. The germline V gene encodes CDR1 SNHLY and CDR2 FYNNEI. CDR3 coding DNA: TGTGCCAGCGGGGACAGGGGGGCCTATGGCTACACCCTC. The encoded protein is CASGDRGAYGYTL.

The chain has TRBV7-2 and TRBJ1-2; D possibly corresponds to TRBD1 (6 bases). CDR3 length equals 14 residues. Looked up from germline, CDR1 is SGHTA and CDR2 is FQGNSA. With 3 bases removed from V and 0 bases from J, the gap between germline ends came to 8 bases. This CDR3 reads CASSFRGPNYGYTF. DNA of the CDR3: TGTGCCAGCAGCTTCAGGGGTCCTAACTATGGCTACACCTTC.

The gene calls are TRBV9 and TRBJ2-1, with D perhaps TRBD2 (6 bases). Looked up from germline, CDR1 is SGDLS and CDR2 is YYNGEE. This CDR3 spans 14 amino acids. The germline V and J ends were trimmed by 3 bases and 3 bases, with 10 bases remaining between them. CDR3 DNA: TGTGCCAGCAGCGAGCGGGCTAGCTACAATGAGCAGTTCTTC. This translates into CASSERASYNEQFF.

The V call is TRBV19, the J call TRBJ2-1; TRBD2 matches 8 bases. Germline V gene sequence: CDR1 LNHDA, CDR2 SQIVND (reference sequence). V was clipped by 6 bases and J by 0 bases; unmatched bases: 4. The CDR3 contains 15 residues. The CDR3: CASRKSGSSYNEQFF. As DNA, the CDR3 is TGTGCCAGTAGAAAGAGCGGGAGCTCCTACAATGAGCAGTTCTTC.

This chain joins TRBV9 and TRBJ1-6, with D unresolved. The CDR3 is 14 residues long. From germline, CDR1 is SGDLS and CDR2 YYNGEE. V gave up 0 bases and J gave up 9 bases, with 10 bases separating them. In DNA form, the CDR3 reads TGTGCCAGCAGCGTAGGGAGCAGCGCTTCACCCCTCCACTTT. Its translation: CASSVGSSASPLHF.

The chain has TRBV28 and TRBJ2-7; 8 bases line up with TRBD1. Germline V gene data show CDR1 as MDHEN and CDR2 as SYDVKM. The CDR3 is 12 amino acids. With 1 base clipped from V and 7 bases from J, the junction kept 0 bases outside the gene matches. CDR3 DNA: TGTGCCAGCAGTTTATACAGGGGGGAGCAGTACTTC. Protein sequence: CASSLYRGEQYF. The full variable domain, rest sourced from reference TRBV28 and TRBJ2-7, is DVKVTQSSRYLVKRTGEKVFLECVQDMDHENMFWYRQDPGLGLRLIYFSYDVKMKEKGDIPEGYSVSREKKERFSLILESASTNQTSMYLCASSLYRGEQYFGPGTRLTVT.